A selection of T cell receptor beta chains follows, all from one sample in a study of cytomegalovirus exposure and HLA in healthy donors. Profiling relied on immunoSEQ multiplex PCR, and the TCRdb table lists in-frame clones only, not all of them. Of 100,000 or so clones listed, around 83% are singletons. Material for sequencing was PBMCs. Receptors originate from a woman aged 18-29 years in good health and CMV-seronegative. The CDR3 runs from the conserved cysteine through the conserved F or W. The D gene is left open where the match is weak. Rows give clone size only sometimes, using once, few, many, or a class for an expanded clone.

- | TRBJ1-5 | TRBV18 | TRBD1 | TGTGCCAGCTCACCGGGACAGGTCTCCAATCAGCCCCAGCATTTT | CASSPGQVSNQPQHF
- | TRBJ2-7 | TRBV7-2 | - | TGTGCCAGCAGCTTCTCCCGGGGACAACCCTACGAGCAGTACTTC | CASSFSRGQPYEQYF
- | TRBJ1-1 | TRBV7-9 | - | TGTTCCAGCAGCCCTAGAGGCTCCGAAGCTTTCTTT | CSSSPRGSEAFF
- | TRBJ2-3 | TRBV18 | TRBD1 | TGTGCCAGCTCAACGACAGGGGCCGGAACTAGCACAGATACGCAGTATTTT | CASSTTGAGTSTDTQYF
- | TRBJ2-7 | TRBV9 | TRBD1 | TGTGCCAGCAGCGCTGGGACAGGGGGTCTCTACGAGCAGTACTTC | CASSAGTGGLYEQYF
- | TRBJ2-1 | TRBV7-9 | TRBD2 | TGTGCCAGCAGCACTGGACTAGCGGGATGGCCGTTGGAGCAGTTCTTC | CASSTGLAGWPLEQFF
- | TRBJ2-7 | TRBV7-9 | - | TGTTCCAGCAGCCCTAGCCTGGACAGGACTCTGGGGGGCGAGCAGTACTTC | CSSSPSLDRTLGGEQYF
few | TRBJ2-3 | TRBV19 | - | TGTGCCAGTAGTCATATACAGGGTTCCTATAGCACAGATACGCAGTATTTT | CASSHIQGSYSTDTQYF
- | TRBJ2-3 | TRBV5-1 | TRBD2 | TGCGCCAGCAGCTTGAAGTTTGGGAGGGGACTAGCGGGGGCTGGTACGCAGTATTTT | CASSLKFGRGLAGAGTQYF
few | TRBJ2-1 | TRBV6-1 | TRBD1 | TGTGCCAGCAGTGAAGAGACAGGGGGCTACAATGAGCAGTTCTTC | CASSEETGGYNEQFF
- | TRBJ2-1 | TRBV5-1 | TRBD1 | TGCGCCAGCAGCTTGGTTGCCGGGACAGGGGACAATGAGCAGTTCTTC | CASSLVAGTGDNEQFF
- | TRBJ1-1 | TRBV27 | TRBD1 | TGTGCCAGCAGTCCTTCGGGACAGGGAATGAACACTGAAGCTTTCTTT | CASSPSGQGMNTEAFF
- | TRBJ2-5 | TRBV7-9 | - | TGTGCCAGCAGCTTGGGGACACTAGTCCAAGAGACCCAGTACTTC | CASSLGTLVQETQYF
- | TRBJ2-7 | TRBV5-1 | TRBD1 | TGCGCCAGCACCCAGGGGGATCGGGCCTACGAGCAGTACTTC | CASTQGDRAYEQYF
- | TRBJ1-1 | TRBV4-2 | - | TGTGCCAGCAGCCAAGAAGGGGGACGGGACACTGAAGCTTTCTTT | CASSQEGGRDTEAFF
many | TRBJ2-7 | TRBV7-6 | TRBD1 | TGTGCCAGCAGCTTAGCGACAGGGAGAGGCTCCTACGAGCAGTACTTC | CASSLATGRGSYEQYF
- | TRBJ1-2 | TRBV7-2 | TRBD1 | TGTGCCAGCAGCCCCAGGGGGCAGCTTGGCTACACCTTC | CASSPRGQLGYTF
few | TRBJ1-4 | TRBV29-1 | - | TGCAGCGTACGTAGGGGGGGTGAAAAACTGTTTTTT | CSVRRGGEKLFF
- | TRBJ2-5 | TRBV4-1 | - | TGCGCCAGCAGCCAATTCAGGGACCAAGAGACCCAGTACTTC | CASSQFRDQETQYF
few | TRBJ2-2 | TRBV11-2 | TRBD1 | TGTGCCAGCAGCACCCGGACAGGGACCAACACCGGGGAGCTGTTTTTT | CASSTRTGTNTGELFF
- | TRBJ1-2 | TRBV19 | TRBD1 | TGTGCCAGTAGCCCTCGGACAGGGCGAGTAAATGGCTACACCTTC | CASSPRTGRVNGYTF
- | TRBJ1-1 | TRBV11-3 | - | TGTGCCAGCAGCTTAGGGGCAGGGCGGAACACTGAAGCTTTCTTT | CASSLGAGRNTEAFF
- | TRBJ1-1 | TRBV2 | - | TGTGCCAGCAGTGGAGGGATGAACACTGAAGCTTTCTTT | CASSGGMNTEAFF
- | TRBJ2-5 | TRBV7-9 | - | TGTTCCAGCATCAGGGCGGGGGCTCCCATCAGTTCCTTGTACTTC | CSSIRAGAPISSLYF
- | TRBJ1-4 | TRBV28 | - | TGTGCCAGCAGTCCCCGACAAGCTCATAATGAAAAACTGTTTTTT | CASSPRQAHNEKLFF
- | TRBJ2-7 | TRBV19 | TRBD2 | TGTGCCAGTAGTGCGGGGGGGGACAACTCCTACGAGCAGTACTTC | CASSAGGDNSYEQYF
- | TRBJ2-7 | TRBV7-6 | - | TGTGCCAGCAGCTTATCGGACGGCGGAGGTTTCGACGAGCAGTACTTC | CASSLSDGGGFDEQYF
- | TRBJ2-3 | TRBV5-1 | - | TGCGCCAGCAGCGAAAGACAGGATACAGATACGCAGTATTTT | CASSERQDTDTQYF
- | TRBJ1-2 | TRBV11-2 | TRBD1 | TGTGCCAGCAGCTCCCCGGGACAGGGGGCCCTCTATGGCTACACCTTC | CASSSPGQGALYGYTF
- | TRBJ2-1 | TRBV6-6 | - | TGTGCCAGCAGCCCCTCCCGACAGTACAATGAGCAGTTCTTC | CASSPSRQYNEQFF
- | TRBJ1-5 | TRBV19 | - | TGTGCCAGTAGTATTCCCCGGGAGGGAAGCAATCAGCCCCAGCATTTT | CASSIPREGSNQPQHF
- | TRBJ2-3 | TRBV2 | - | TGTGCCAGCAGTGACCGCTCCGGGAAGGGCGATACGCAGTATTTT | CASSDRSGKGDTQYF
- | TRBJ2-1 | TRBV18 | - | TGTGCCAGCTCTCCTCTCTCCTACAATGAGCAGTTCTTC | CASSPLSYNEQFF